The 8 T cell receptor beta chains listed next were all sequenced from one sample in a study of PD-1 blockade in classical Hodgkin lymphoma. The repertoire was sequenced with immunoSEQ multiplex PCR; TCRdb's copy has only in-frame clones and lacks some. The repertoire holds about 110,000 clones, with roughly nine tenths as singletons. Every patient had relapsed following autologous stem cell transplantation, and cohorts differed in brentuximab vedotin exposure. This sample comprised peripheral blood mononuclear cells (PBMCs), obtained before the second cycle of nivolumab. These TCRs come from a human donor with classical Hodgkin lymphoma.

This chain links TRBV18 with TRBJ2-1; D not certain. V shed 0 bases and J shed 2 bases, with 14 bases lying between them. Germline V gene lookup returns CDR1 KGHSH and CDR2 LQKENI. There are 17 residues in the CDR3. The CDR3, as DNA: TGTGCCAGCTCACCACCTCTTTTGAATCGACCCTACAATGAGCAGTTCTTC. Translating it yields CASSPPLLNRPYNEQFF. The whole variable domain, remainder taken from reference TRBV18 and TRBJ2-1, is NAGVMQNPRHLVRRRGQEARLRCSPMKGHSHVYWYRQLPEEGLKFMVYLQKENIIDESGMPKERFSAEFPKEGPSILRIQQVVRGDSAAYFCASSPPLLNRPYNEQFFGPGTRLTVL.

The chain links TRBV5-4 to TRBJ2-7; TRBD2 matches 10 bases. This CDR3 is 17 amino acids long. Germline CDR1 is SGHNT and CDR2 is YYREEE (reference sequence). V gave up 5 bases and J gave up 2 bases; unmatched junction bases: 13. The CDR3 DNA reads TGTGCCAGCAGAACAGCGGGAGGGCCGTTAAAGCCCTACGAGCAGTACTTC. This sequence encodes CASRTAGGPLKPYEQYF.

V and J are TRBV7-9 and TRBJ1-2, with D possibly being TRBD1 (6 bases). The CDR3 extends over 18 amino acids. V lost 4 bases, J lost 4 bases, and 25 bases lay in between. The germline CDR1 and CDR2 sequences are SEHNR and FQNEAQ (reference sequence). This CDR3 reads CASSSISGTRLRGYGYTF. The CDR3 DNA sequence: TGTGCCAGCAGCTCTATTTCCGGGACACGCCTACGGGGCTATGGCTACACCTTC.

The CDR3 nucleotides are TGCAGTGCTAATAACAATGAGCAGTTCTTC. It yields the protein CSANNNEQFF. V gene TRBV20-1 combines with J gene TRBJ2-1; D remains ambiguous. Germline V gene sequence: CDR1 DFQATT, CDR2 SNEGSKA (reference sequence). The V end lost 4 bases, the J end lost 5 bases, and 3 bases lay between the germline ends. There are 10 residues in the CDR3.

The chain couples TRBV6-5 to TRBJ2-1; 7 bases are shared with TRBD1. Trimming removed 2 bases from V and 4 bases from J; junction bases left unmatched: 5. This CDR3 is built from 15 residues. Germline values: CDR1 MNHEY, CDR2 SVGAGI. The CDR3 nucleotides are TGTGCCAGCAGTTACGACAGGGCGAAGTACAATGAGCAGTTCTTC. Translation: CASSYDRAKYNEQFF.

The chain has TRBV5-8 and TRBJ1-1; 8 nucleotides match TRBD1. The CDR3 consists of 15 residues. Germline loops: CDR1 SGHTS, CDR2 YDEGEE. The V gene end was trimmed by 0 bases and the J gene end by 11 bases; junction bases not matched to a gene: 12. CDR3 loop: CASSLVEDRGPEAFF. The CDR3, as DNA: TGTGCCAGCAGCTTGGTGGAAGACAGGGGCCCAGAGGCTTTCTTT.

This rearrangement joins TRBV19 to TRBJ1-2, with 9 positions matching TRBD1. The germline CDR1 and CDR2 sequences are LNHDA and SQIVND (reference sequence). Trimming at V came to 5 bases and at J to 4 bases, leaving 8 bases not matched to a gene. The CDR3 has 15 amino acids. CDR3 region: CASSSRQGEGYGYTF. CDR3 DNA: TGTGCCAGTAGTTCCAGACAGGGGGAGGGCTATGGCTACACCTTC.

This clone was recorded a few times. For the CDR3, the DNA is TGTGCCAGCAGGTCGGAGGGAGGCAATCAGCCCCAGCATTTT. It specifies CASRSEGGNQPQHF. V is TRBV2 and J is TRBJ1-5; D unclear. CDR1 and CDR2 (germline): SNHLY, FYNNEI. V gave up 6 bases and J gave up 2 bases, with 11 bases separating them. CDR3 length equals 14 residues.